What follows describes a single T cell receptor beta chain. The second PCR ran roughly 6 to 12 cycles with a sample-barcoded 5' primer and J-beta primers. One entry per CDR3 protein, called by TCRdb with MiXCR from the 5' RACE reads. Altogether about 1.4 million distinct CDR3 sequences are present, around 59% being singletons, with the ten largest covering over 5%. The data originate from a study of blood T cells in healthy people across ages. Trimming shortened V by 7 bases and J by 5 bases, and 20 bases separated the two germline ends. The germline V gene encodes CDR1 LNHNV and CDR2 YYDKDF (reference sequence). The length of the CDR3 is 15 residues.

Sequences were obtained from blood. The sequence was collected from a man aged 18 to 29 in good health. The chain combines TRBV15 with TRBJ1-1; D unresolved. As DNA, the CDR3 is TGTGCCACCAATCCTAGAGGAGGGATTGAGACTGAAGCTTTCTTT. Translated: CATNPRGGIETEAFF.